A single TCR beta chain is shown here with its context. The sample belongs to a study of blood T cell repertoires in COVID-19. The wider study: There were acute and convalescent COVID-19 samples, and they came from the United States, Italy and Spain. The cDNA or gDNA used as material had been derived from T cells, B-cell-depleted T cells, or PBMCs.

Authors' processing steps: Estimates of nucleated cell counts were drawn from the amplification of reference gene primers. TCRdb's copy holds only in-frame clones and misses some; the assay was immunoSEQ multiplex PCR. V and J calls and clone size follow that table, whereas D and trimming were derived from the DNA. In the table there are some 70,000 clones, less than 85% of which are singletons. The germline V and J ends were trimmed by 1 base and 3 bases, with 9 bases remaining between them. The germline V gene has CDR1 LNHDA and CDR2 SQIVND (reference sequence). The CDR3 extends over 14 amino acids.

The source of this sequence is a man in his 60s with acute or convalescent COVID-19. Specimen: peripheral blood. V gene TRBV19 combines with J gene TRBJ2-5; D is unclear. CDR3 amino acids: CASSIASSEETQYF. The CDR3 DNA is TGTGCCAGTAGTATAGCCAGTTCCGAAGAGACCCAGTACTTC.